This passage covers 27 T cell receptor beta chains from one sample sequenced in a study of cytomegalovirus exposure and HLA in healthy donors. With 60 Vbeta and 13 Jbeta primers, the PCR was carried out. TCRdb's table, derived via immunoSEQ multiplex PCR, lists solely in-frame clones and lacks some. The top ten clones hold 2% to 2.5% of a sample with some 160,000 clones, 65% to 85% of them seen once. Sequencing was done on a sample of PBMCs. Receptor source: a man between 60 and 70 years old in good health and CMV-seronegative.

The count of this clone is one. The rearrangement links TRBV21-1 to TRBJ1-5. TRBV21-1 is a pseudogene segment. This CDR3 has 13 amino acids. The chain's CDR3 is CGGEGMCNQPQNF. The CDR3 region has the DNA TGTGGCGGGGAGGGGATGTGCAATCAGCCCCAGAATTTT.

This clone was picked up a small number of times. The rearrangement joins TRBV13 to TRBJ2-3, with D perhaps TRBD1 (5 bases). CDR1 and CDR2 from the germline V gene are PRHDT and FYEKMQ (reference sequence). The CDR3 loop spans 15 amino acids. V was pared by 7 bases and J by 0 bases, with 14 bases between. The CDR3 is CASTRLGQSTDTQYF. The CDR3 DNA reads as TGTGCCAGCACCCGCTTGGGGCAGAGCACAGATACGCAGTATTTT.

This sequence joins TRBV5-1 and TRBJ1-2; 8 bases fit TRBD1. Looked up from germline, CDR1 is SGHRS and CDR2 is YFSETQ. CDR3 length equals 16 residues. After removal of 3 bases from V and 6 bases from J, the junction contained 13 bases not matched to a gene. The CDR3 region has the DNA TGCGCCAGCAGCTCCGGACAGGGCCGCCGTAGTAATGGCTACACCTTC. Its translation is CASSSGQGRRSNGYTF.

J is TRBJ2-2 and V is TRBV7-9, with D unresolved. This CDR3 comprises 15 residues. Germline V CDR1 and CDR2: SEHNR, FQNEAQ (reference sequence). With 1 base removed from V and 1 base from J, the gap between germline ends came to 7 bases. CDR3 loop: CASSLGQRNTGELFF. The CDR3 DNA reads TGTGCCAGCAGCTTAGGCCAGCGGAACACCGGGGAGCTGTTTTTT.

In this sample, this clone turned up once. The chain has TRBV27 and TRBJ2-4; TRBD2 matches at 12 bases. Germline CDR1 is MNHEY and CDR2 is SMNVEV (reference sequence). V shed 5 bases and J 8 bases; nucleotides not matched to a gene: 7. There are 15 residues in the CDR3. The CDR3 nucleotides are TGTGCCAGCAGTCCACGGACTAGCGGGACTGACATTCAGTACTTC. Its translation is CASSPRTSGTDIQYF.

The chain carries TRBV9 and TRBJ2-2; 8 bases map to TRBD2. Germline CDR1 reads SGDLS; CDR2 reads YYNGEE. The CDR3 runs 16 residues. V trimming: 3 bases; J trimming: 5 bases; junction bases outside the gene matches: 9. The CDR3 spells CASSATSGRMTGELFF. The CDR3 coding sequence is TGTGCCAGCAGCGCCACTAGCGGCAGAATGACCGGGGAGCTGTTTTTT. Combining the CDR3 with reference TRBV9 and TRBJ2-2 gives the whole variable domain DSGVTQTPKHLITATGQRVTLRCSPRSGDLSVYWYQQSLDQGLQFLIQYYNGEERAKGNILERFSAQQFPDLHSELNLSSLELGDSALYFCASSATSGRMTGELFFGEGSRLTVL.

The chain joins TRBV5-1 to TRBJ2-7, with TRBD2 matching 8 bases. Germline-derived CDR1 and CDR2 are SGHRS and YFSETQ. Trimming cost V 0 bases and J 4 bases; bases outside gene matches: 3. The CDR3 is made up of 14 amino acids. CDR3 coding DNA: TGCGCCAGCAGCTTGGGCGGGGGGACTTACGAGCAGTACTTC. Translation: CASSLGGGTYEQYF.

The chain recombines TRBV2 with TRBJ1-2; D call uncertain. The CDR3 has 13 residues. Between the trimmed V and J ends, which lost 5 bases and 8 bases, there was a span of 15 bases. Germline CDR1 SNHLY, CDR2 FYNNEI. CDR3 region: CASSFTELYGYTF. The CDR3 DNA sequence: TGTGCCAGCAGTTTTACGGAGCTCTACGGCTACACCTTC.

The chain's CDR3 is CSVPRRGSSYEQYF. CDR3 sequence (DNA): TGCAGCGTCCCCCGTCGGGGTAGCTCCTACGAGCAGTACTTC. The chain couples TRBV29-1 to TRBJ2-7; TRBD2 might be the D (5 bases). There are 14 residues in the CDR3. Germline lookup yields CDR1 SQVTM and CDR2 ANQGSEA. Deletions cut 6 bases from V and 0 bases from J, with 15 bases between.

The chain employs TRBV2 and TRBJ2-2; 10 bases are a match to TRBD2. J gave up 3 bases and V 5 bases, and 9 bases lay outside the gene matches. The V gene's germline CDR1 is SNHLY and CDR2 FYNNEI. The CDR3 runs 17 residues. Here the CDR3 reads CASSLPLAGADTGELFF. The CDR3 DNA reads TGTGCCAGCAGTCTACCCCTAGCGGGAGCTGACACCGGGGAGCTGTTTTTT.

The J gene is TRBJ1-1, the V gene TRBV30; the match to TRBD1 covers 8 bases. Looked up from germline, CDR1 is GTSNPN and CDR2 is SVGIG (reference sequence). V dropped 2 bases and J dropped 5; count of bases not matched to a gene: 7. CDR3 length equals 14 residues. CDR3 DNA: TGTGCCTGGAGTCAGGACAGGGTCGCGACTGAAGCTTTCTTT. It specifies CAWSQDRVATEAFF.

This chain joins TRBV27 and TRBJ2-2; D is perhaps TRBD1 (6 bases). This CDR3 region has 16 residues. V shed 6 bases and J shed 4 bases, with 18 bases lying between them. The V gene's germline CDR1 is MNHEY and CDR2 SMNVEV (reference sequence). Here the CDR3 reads CASRFASGEFTGELFF. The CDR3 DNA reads TGTGCCAGCAGATTTGCCTCAGGGGAATTCACCGGGGAGCTGTTTTTT.

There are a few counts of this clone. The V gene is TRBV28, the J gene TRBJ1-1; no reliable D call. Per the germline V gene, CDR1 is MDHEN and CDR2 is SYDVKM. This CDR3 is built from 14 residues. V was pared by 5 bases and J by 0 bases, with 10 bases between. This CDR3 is CASSIPVMNTEAFF. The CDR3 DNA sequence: TGTGCCAGCAGTATCCCGGTCATGAACACTGAAGCTTTCTTT.

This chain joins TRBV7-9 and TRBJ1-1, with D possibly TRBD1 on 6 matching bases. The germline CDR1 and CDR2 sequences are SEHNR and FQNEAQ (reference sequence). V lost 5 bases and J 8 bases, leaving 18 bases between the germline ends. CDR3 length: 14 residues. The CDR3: CASSKAGRQAEAFF. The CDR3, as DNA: TGTGCCAGCAGCAAAGCGGGAAGACAGGCAGAAGCTTTCTTT.

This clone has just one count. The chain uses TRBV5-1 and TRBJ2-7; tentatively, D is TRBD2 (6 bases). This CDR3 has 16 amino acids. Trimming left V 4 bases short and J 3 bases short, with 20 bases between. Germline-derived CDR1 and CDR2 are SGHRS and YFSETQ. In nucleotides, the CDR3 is TGCGCCAGCAGCCCCAGACTGGGTAGCGGACTCTACGAGCAGTACTTC. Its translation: CASSPRLGSGLYEQYF.

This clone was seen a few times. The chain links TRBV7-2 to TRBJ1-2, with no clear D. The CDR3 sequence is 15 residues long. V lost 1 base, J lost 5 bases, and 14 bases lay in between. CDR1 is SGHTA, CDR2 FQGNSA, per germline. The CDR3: CASSLVVGEVYGYTF. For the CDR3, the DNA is TGTGCCAGCAGCTTAGTTGTCGGGGAGGTTTATGGCTACACCTTC.

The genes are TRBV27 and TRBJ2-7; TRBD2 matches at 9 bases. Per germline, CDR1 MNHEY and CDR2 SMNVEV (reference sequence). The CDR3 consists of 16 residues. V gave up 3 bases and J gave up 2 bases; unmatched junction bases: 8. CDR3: CASSLEPSGNTYEQYF. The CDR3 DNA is TGTGCCAGCAGTTTGGAACCTAGCGGGAACACCTACGAGCAGTACTTC.

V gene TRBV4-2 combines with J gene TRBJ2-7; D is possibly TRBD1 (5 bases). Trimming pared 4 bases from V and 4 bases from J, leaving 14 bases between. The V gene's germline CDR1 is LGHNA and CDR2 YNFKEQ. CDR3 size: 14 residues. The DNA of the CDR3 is TGTGCCAGCAGCCGTGGGCAGGGTGAGTACGAGCAGTACTTC. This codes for CASSRGQGEYEQYF.

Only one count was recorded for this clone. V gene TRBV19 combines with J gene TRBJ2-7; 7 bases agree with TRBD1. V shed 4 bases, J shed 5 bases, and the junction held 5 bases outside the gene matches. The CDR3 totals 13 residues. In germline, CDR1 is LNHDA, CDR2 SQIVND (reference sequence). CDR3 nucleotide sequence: TGTGCCAGTAGTACAGACCAGGGGGACGAGCAGTACTTC. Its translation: CASSTDQGDEQYF.

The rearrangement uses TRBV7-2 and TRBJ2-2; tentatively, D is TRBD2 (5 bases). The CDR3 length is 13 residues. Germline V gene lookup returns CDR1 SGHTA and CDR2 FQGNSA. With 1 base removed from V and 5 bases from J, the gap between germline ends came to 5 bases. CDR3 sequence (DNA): TGTGCCAGCAGCTTAGAGCGGACCGGGGAGCTGTTTTTT. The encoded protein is CASSLERTGELFF.

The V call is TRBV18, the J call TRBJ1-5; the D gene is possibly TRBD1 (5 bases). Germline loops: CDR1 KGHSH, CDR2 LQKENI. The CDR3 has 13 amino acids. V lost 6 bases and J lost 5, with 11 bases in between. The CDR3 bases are TGTGCCAGCTCCCCTGACAGATATCAGCCCCAGCATTTT. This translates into CASSPDRYQPQHF.

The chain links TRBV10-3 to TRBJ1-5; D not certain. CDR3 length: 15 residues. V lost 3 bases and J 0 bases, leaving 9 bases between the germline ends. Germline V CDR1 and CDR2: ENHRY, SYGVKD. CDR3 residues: CAISDLDYSNQPQHF. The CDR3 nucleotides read TGTGCCATCAGTGACCTGGACTATAGCAATCAGCCCCAGCATTTT.

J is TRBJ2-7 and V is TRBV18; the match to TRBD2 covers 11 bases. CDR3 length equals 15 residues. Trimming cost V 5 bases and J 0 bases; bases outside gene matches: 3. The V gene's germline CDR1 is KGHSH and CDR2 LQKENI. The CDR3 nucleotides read TGTGCCAGCTCATCTAGCGGGGGGCGCTCCTACGAGCAGTACTTC. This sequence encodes CASSSSGGRSYEQYF.

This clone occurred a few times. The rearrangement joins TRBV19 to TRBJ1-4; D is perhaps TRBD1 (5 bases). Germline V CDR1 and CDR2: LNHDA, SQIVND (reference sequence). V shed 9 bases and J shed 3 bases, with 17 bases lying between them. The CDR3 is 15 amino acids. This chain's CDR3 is CASSDGGFANEKLFF. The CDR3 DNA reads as TGTGCCAGCTCCGACGGGGGTTTTGCTAATGAAAAACTGTTTTTT.

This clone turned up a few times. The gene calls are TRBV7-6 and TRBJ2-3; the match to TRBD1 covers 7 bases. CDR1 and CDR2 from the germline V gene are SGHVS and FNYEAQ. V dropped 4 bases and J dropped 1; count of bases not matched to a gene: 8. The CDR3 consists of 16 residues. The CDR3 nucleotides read TGTGCCAGCAGCTCAGTACACAGGGGACGCACAGATACGCAGTATTTT. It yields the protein CASSSVHRGRTDTQYF.

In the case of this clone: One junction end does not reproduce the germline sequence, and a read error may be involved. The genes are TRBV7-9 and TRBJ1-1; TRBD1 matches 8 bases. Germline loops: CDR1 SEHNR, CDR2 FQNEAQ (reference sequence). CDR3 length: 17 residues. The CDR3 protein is CSSSLAGTGIMNTEAFF. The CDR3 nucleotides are TGTTCCAGCAGCTTAGCTGGGACAGGAATCATGAACACTGAAGCTTTCTTT. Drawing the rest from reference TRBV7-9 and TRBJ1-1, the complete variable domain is DTGVSQNPRHKITKRGQNVTFRCDPISEHNRLYWYRQTLGQGPEFLTYFQNEAQLEKSRLLSDRFSAERPKGSFSTLEIQRTEQGDSAMYLCSSSLAGTGIMNTEAFFGQGTRLTVV.

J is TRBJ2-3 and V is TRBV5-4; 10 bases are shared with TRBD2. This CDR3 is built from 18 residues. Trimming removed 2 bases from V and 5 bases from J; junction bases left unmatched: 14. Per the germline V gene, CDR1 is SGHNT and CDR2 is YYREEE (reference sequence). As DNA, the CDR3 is TGTGCCAGCAGCTTTGGAGCGGGGGGGACATATAAGAGAGATACGCAGTATTTT. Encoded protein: CASSFGAGGTYKRDTQYF.